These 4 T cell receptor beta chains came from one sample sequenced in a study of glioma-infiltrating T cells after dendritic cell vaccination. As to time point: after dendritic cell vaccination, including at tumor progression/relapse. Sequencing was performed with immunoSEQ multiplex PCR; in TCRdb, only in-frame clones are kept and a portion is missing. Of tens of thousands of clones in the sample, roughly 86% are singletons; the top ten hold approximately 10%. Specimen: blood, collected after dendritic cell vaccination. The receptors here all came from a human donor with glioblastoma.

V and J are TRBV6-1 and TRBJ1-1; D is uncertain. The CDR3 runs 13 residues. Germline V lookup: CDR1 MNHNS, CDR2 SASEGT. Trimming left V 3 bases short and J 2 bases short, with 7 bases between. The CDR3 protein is CASSEITNTEAFF. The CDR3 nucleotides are TGTGCCAGCAGTGAGATTACTAACACTGAAGCTTTCTTT.

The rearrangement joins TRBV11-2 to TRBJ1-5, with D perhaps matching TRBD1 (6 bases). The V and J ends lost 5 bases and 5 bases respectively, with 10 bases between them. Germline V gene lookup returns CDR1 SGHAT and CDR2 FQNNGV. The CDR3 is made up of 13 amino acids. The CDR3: CASSIDRYQPQHF. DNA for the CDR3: TGTGCCAGCAGCATCGACAGGTATCAGCCCCAGCATTTT.

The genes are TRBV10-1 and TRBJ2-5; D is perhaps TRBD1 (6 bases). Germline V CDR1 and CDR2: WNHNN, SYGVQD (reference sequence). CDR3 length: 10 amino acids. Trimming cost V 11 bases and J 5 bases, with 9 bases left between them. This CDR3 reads CAPRGETQYF. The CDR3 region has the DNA TGCGCCCCGAGGGGGGAGACCCAGTACTTC.

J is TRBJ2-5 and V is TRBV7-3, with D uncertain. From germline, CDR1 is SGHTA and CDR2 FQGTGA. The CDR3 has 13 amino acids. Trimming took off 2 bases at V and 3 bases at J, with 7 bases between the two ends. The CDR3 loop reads CASSLGTKETQYF. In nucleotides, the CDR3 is TGTGCCAGCAGCTTAGGCACCAAAGAGACCCAGTACTTC.